These 30 T cell receptor beta chains were sequenced from one sample in a study of T-cell reconstitution after alpha-beta-depleted transplantation in children (dated by TCRdb to the mid-2010s). The treatment or condition label corresponds to: allogeneic hematopoietic cell transplantation with graft depleted of TCRalphabeta T cells and CD19 B cells. The method behind the library was PCR. Sequencing used an Illumina HiSeq 2500. To normalize quantification of the TCRbeta repertoire, the TCR libraries were built with molecular barcoding that relied on unique molecular identifiers. TCRdb reworked the public reads: Q25 trimming with fastp, MiXCR clone assembly, productive beta chains retained. A single entry per CDR3 protein holds the most common genes and DNA from its merged rows. The sample has 750,000 to 950,000 distinct CDR3 sequences on record, about 16% of them singletons. Together, the top ten hold approximately 4.5% of the sample.

This sample comprised PBMCs, mostly from graft donor cells, obtained 360 days after TCRalphabeta/CD19-depleted stem cell transplant. These receptors originate from a male patient younger than 18 who had a stem cell transplant for acute lymphoblastic leukemia, so the T cells may come from the graft donor.

This clonotype was observed a handful of times. V and J are TRBV30 and TRBJ1-2, with 7 positions matching TRBD1. The junction had 0 bases not matched to a gene; V was cut back by 3 bases and J by 2 bases. This CDR3 is built from 12 residues. Germline CDR1 is GTSNPN and CDR2 is SVGIG (reference sequence). In DNA form, the CDR3 reads TGTGCCTGGAGCAGGGGGAACTATGGCTACACCTTC. This encodes CAWSRGNYGYTF. Complete variable domain (other parts from reference TRBV30 and TRBJ1-2): SQTIHQWPATLVQPVGSPLSLECTVEGTSNPNLYWYRQAAGRGLQLLFYSVGIGQISSEVPQNLSASRPQDRQFILSSKKLLLSDSGFYLCAWSRGNYGYTFGSGTRLTVV.

This clonotype showed up just a few times. The rearrangement joins TRBV29-1 to TRBJ2-7, with D possibly being TRBD1 or TRBD2 (6 bases each). Per germline, CDR1 SQVTM and CDR2 ANQGSEA. Trimming shortened V by 5 bases and J by 5 bases, and 16 bases separated the two germline ends. The CDR3 extends over 13 amino acids. Written as DNA, the CDR3 is TGCAGCGTTTCCCGGGGGCCTGGGGACGAGCAGTACTTC. Residues: CSVSRGPGDEQYF.

This clonotype was counted a few times. This rearrangement joins TRBV28 to TRBJ2-1; D is unclear. Germline CDR1 is MDHEN and CDR2 is SYDVKM. The CDR3 is 15 residues long. The V end was cut by 5 bases, the J end by 0 bases, with 11 bases between. CDR3 sequence: CASSPPSPSYNEQFF. The CDR3 DNA reads TGTGCCAGCAGTCCTCCCTCGCCCTCCTACAATGAGCAGTTCTTC.

The chain uses TRBV5-1 and TRBJ2-1; 14 bases agree with TRBD2. Germline V gene sequence: CDR1 SGHRS, CDR2 YFSETQ. The CDR3 is made up of 14 amino acids. The junction had 7 bases not matched to a gene; V was cut back by 8 bases and J by 9 bases. The CDR3 is CARGTSGRQGEQFF. CDR3 DNA: TGCGCCAGGGGGACTAGCGGGAGACAAGGTGAGCAGTTCTTC. The whole variable domain, filled in from reference TRBV5-1 and TRBJ2-1, reads KAGVTQTPRYLIKTRGQQVTLSCSPISGHRSVSWYQQTPGQGLQFLFEYFSETQRNKGNFPGRFSGRQFSNSRSEMNVSTLELGDSALYLCARGTSGRQGEQFFGPGTRLTVL.

The rearrangement joins TRBV20-1 to TRBJ2-7; 7 bases fit TRBD2. Germline loops: CDR1 DFQATT, CDR2 SNEGSKA (reference sequence). J gave up 2 bases and V 2 bases, and 6 bases lay outside the gene matches. The CDR3 runs 14 residues. The CDR3 DNA reads as TGCAGTGCTAGATCTCCCGGGACTACCTACGAGCAGTACTTC. Its protein product is CSARSPGTTYEQYF.

The V gene is TRBV4-1, the J gene TRBJ2-7, with 9 bases that match TRBD1. The CDR3 length is 12 residues. CDR1 and CDR2 from the germline V gene are MGHRA and YSYEKL. The CDR3 DNA reads as TGCGCAGCCTCGGGGACAGGGAGCGAGCAGTACTTC. Encoded protein: CAASGTGSEQYF.

This rearrangement joins TRBV7-9 to TRBJ2-7; TRBD1 might be the D (6 bases). Germline V gene sequence: CDR1 SEHNR, CDR2 FQNEAQ (reference sequence). The germline V and J ends were trimmed by 5 bases and 2 bases, with 16 bases remaining between them. CDR3 length equals 15 residues. DNA of the CDR3: TGTGCCAGCAGCCCCCGGCAGGGGCGCACCTACGAGCAGTACTTC. The encoded protein is CASSPRQGRTYEQYF.

V is TRBV3-1 and J is TRBJ2-1, with D tentatively TRBD2 (6 bases). V lost 4 bases, J lost 0 bases, and 13 bases lay in between. From germline, CDR1 is LGHDT and CDR2 YNNKEL (reference sequence). This CDR3 region has 16 residues. The CDR3 reads CASSRKGGPSYNEQFF. CDR3 nucleotide sequence: TGTGCCAGCAGCCGTAAGGGAGGTCCCTCCTACAATGAGCAGTTCTTC.

The chain uses TRBV19 and TRBJ2-7; D is perhaps TRBD1 or TRBD2 (5 bases each). V gave up 3 bases and J gave up 3 bases, with 12 bases separating them. This CDR3 has 14 residues. CDR1 is LNHDA, CDR2 SQIVND, per germline (reference sequence). The CDR3, as DNA: TGTGCCAGTAGTATTGGGGACGGGAACTACGAGCAGTACTTC. Its protein is CASSIGDGNYEQYF.

V is TRBV4-1 and J is TRBJ2-2; D is possibly TRBD1 or TRBD2 (5 bases each). V was trimmed by 0 bases and J by 4 bases, leaving 18 bases between them. CDR1 is MGHRA, CDR2 YSYEKL, per germline. The CDR3 is made up of 18 amino acids. CDR3 in DNA: TGCGCCAGCAGCCAAGAGGAGGAGTTCGCAGGGCCCACCGGGGAGCTGTTTTTT. Its translation: CASSQEEEFAGPTGELFF.

This clonotype was observed a handful of times. The genes are TRBV9 and TRBJ2-3, with TRBD1 matching over 7 bases. Germline values: CDR1 SGDLS, CDR2 YYNGEE. The CDR3 has 13 residues. Trimming cost V 7 bases and J 6 bases; bases outside gene matches: 8. Written as DNA, the CDR3 is TGTGCCAGCGGCAGGGGGAACCCCGATACGCAGTATTTT. Its protein is CASGRGNPDTQYF.

This chain uses TRBV5-4 with TRBJ2-2, with D maybe TRBD1 (5 bases). Germline assignment: CDR1 SGHNT and CDR2 YYREEE (reference sequence). Trimming cost V 5 bases and J 2 bases, with 10 bases left between them. CDR3 length equals 14 residues. The CDR3: CASRGVRNTGELFF. The CDR3 nucleotides are TGTGCCAGCAGAGGGGTACGCAACACCGGGGAGCTGTTTTTT. Full variable domain (missing parts from reference TRBV5-4 and TRBJ2-2): ETGVTQSPTHLIKTRGQQVTLRCSSQSGHNTVSWYQQALGQGPQFIFQYYREEENGRGNFPPRFSGLQFPNYSSELNVNALELDDSALYLCASRGVRNTGELFFGEGSRLTVL.

There are a few counts of this clonotype. The chain uses TRBV29-1 and TRBJ2-6; D unclear. The CDR3 totals 14 residues. Germline lookup yields CDR1 SQVTM and CDR2 ANQGSEA. The V gene lost 4 bases and the J gene lost 0 bases, with 7 bases spanning the gap. CDR3 nucleotides: TGCAGCGTTGGAGTGAACTCTGGGGCCAACGTCCTGACTTTC. This gives the protein CSVGVNSGANVLTF.

The chain couples TRBV12-3 or TRBV12-4 to TRBJ2-1, with 11 nucleotides matching TRBD2. The J segment lost 7 bases and the V segment lost 6 bases, leaving 8 bases of the junction unmatched. The CDR3 runs to 15 residues. The CDR3 region has the DNA TGTGCCAGCAGCACAACTAGCGGGAGAACGAATGAGCAGTTCTTC. Amino acid sequence: CASSTTSGRTNEQFF.

The V gene is TRBV12-3 or TRBV12-4, the J gene TRBJ2-3; D is possibly TRBD1 (6 bases). The CDR3 is 15 amino acids. Between the trimmed V and J ends, which lost 3 bases and 2 bases, there was a span of 12 bases. The CDR3 DNA sequence: TGTGCCAGCAGTTTTCGGCAGGGGAACACAGATACGCAGTATTTT. Encoded protein: CASSFRQGNTDTQYF.

In DNA, the CDR3 is TGTGCCAGCTCACCCGGGGGGGAAAACATTCAGTACTTC. It codes for CASSPGGENIQYF. The chain is built from TRBV18 and TRBJ2-4; 8 bases are shared with TRBD2. Germline V lookup: CDR1 KGHSH, CDR2 LQKENI. The V segment lost 3 bases and the J segment 5 bases; nucleotides outside the gene matches: 0. This CDR3 spans 13 amino acids.

This clonotype was observed a handful of times. The chain uses TRBV5-1 and TRBJ2-1, with 9 bases aligning to TRBD2. CDR3 length: 17 amino acids. Trimming at V came to 5 bases and at J to 2 bases, leaving 11 bases not matched to a gene. CDR1 SGHRS and CDR2 YFSETQ come from the germline V gene. DNA of the CDR3: TGCGCCAGCAGAGTATGGCTAGCGGGACCCCCCTACAATGAGCAGTTCTTC. Protein sequence: CASRVWLAGPPYNEQFF.

The rearrangement joins TRBV10-3 to TRBJ1-3; D not resolved. The V gene's germline CDR1 is ENHRY and CDR2 SYGVKD. CDR3 size: 13 residues. V dropped 2 bases and J dropped 2 bases, with 4 bases sitting between them. The DNA for the CDR3 is TGTGCCATCAGTGAGAATCCTGGAAACACCATATATTTT. It specifies CAISENPGNTIYF.

The chain is built from TRBV11-3 and TRBJ2-7, with D unresolved. This CDR3 contains 15 residues. Germline V gene sequence: CDR1 SGHNT, CDR2 YENEEA. The germline V and J ends were trimmed by 3 bases and 2 bases, with 14 bases remaining between them. In nucleotides, the CDR3 is TGTGCCAGCAGCTTGGGTTTTGCGTCTACCTACGAGCAGTACTTC. Residues: CASSLGFASTYEQYF.

This clonotype was observed a few times. This sequence joins TRBV11-3 and TRBJ2-7; TRBD1 matches 7 bases. Germline V gives CDR1 SGHNT, CDR2 YENEEA. The CDR3 length is 14 residues. V lost 1 base to trimming and J lost 5 bases; unmatched junction nucleotides: 5. This CDR3 is CASSLGWGTDEQYF. The CDR3 DNA is TGTGCCAGCAGCTTAGGGTGGGGGACAGACGAGCAGTACTTC.

Concerning this clonotype: A much larger clone differs from this one at a single base, so this may be a read error. J is TRBJ2-7 and V is TRBV9; 7 positions agree with TRBD1. This CDR3 has 15 amino acids. Germline CDR1 reads SGDLS; CDR2 reads YYNGEE. Trimming cost V 3 bases and J 0 bases; bases outside gene matches: 6. The CDR3 bases are TGTGCCAGCAGCGCGCCGGGACAGAGCTCCTACGAGCAGTACTTC. Translated, it gives CASSAPGQSSYEQYF.

The CDR3, as DNA: TGTGCCAGCAGCCGGCCTAGCGGATCAGTGAATGAGCAGTTCTTC. This sequence encodes CASSRPSGSVNEQFF. The chain has TRBV7-2 and TRBJ2-1, with 7 bases matching TRBD2. In germline, CDR1 is SGHTA, CDR2 FQGNSA. After removal of 5 bases from V and 7 bases from J, the junction contained 11 bases not matched to a gene. The CDR3 is made up of 15 amino acids.

The J gene is TRBJ2-1, the V gene TRBV11-2; D is unresolved. Trimming took off 1 base at V and 3 bases at J, with 28 bases between the two ends. CDR3 length equals 21 residues. Per germline, CDR1 SGHAT and CDR2 FQNNGV. The CDR3 spells CASSLVFWDSHSSTIYNEQFF. DNA for the CDR3: TGTGCCAGCAGCTTAGTTTTTTGGGATTCCCACTCCTCAACTATCTACAATGAGCAGTTCTTC. Using reference TRBV11-2 and TRBJ2-1 for the parts outside the CDR3, the full variable domain is EAGVAQSPRYKIIEKRQSVAFWCNPISGHATLYWYQQILGQGPKLLIQFQNNGVVDDSQLPKDRFSAERLKGVDSTLKIQPAKLEDSAVYLCASSLVFWDSHSSTIYNEQFFGPGTRLTVL.

V usage is TRBV18 and J usage is TRBJ1-4; D may be TRBD1 (5 bases). Trimming cost V 3 bases and J 8 bases, with 16 bases left between them. The CDR3 sequence is 15 residues long. Germline V gene data show CDR1 as KGHSH and CDR2 as LQKENI. The CDR3 reads CASSPEKGFGEKLFF. The DNA of the CDR3 is TGTGCCAGCTCACCTGAGAAGGGGTTTGGCGAAAAACTGTTTTTT.

This clonotype turned up a few times. The chain employs TRBV3-1 and TRBJ2-5, with a tentative D call TRBD2 (5 bases). This CDR3 has 17 residues. V was clipped by 0 bases and J by 2 bases, with 16 bases between them. Germline CDR1 and CDR2: LGHDT and YNNKEL (reference sequence). The CDR3 bases are TGTGCCAGCAGCCAAGAAGATGTGCGGGTCTTTCAAGAGACCCAGTACTTC. Protein sequence: CASSQEDVRVFQETQYF.

The V and J genes are TRBV5-1 and TRBJ2-5; 10 bases fit TRBD2. V lost 0 bases to trimming and J lost 3 bases; unmatched junction nucleotides: 5. Germline loops: CDR1 SGHRS, CDR2 YFSETQ. This CDR3 contains 16 residues. The chain's CDR3 is CASSLALAGGKETQYF. DNA of the CDR3: TGCGCCAGCAGCTTGGCCTTAGCGGGAGGCAAAGAGACCCAGTACTTC.

As for this clonotype: A read error may explain this, as a much larger clone is one base away. This chain joins TRBV20-1 and TRBJ2-1, with 9 bases matching TRBD1. Germline assignment: CDR1 DFQATT and CDR2 SNEGSKA (reference sequence). The CDR3 has 15 amino acids. The CDR3 protein is CCAKGGDRVGNEQFF. The CDR3 DNA reads TGCTGTGCTAAAGGGGGGGACAGGGTCGGGAATGAGCAGTTCTTC.

V and J are TRBV12-3 or TRBV12-4 and TRBJ2-3; 14 bases are a match to TRBD2. This CDR3 is built from 16 residues. J lost 8 bases, V lost 4 bases, and 8 bases had no gene match. CDR3 sequence (DNA): TGTGCCAGCAGTTCGACTAGCGGGAGGGCCAATCCTACGCAGTATTTT. Translating gives CASSSTSGRANPTQYF.

This CDR3 reads CASSPARGARSYEQYF. CDR3 bases: TGTGCCAGCAGTCCCGCGAGGGGGGCGCGCTCCTACGAGCAGTACTTC. The gene calls are TRBV27 and TRBJ2-7, with D tentatively TRBD1 or TRBD2 (6 bases each). The CDR3 contains 16 residues. Germline assignment: CDR1 MNHEY and CDR2 SMNVEV (reference sequence). Trimming pared 5 bases from V and 0 bases from J, leaving 17 bases between.

This chain links TRBV7-9 with TRBJ2-1; possibly TRBD2 for D (6 bases). The CDR3 spans 17 residues. V dropped 5 bases and J dropped 7 bases, with 24 bases sitting between them. CDR1 and CDR2 (germline): SEHNR, FQNEAQ (reference sequence). The CDR3 is CASSRRAAGRPSNEQFF. For the CDR3, the DNA is TGTGCCAGCAGCCGCCGGGCCGCGGGACGGCCATCGAATGAGCAGTTCTTC.